The TCR beta chain under discussion was sequenced for a study of cytomegalovirus exposure and HLA in healthy donors. Vbeta (60) and Jbeta (13) primers were used in the PCR. Repertoires were generated with immunoSEQ multiplex PCR, while TCRdb's copy carries only in-frame clones and drops some. Here the sample spans around 200,000 clones, around four fifths being singletons. There are a few counts of this clone. Trimming shortened V by 1 base and J by 4 bases, and 8 bases separated the two germline ends. CDR1 MNHNS and CDR2 SASEGT come from the germline V gene. The CDR3 extends over 14 amino acids. Each donor was nominally healthy when sampled (though unrecorded immune exposures were likely).

Material for sequencing was PBMCs. The chain employs TRBV6-1 and TRBJ1-5; D remains unclear. This receptor was obtained from a woman between 45 and 60 years old in good health and CMV-seropositive. The CDR3 DNA reads TGTGCCAGCAGTGAAGGGTGGGAGAATCAGCCCCAGCATTTT. Translated: CASSEGWENQPQHF.